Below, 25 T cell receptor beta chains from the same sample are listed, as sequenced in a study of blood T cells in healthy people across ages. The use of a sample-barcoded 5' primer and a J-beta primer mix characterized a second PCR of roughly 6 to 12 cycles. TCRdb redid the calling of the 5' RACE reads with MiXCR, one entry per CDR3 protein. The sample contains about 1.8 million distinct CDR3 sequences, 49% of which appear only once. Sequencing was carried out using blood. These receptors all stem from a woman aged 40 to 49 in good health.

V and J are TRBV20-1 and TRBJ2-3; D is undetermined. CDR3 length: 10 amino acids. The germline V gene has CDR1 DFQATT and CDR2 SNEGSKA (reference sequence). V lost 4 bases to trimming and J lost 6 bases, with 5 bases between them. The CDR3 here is CSAKRDTQYF. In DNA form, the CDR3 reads TGCAGTGCTAAGAGGGATACGCAGTATTTT.

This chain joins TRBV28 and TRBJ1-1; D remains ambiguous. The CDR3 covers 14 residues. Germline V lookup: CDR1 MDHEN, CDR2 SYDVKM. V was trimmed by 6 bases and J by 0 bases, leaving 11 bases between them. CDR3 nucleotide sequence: TGTGCCAGCAGCCGTACAGCCTTGAACACTGAAGCTTTCTTT. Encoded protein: CASSRTALNTEAFF.

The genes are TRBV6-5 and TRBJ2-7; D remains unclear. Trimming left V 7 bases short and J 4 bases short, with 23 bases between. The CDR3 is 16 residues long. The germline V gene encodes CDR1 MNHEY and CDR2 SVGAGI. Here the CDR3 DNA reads TGTGCCAGCACCCTCTTGGACCATGGGCCTCCTTACGAGCAGTACTTC. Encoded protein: CASTLLDHGPPYEQYF.

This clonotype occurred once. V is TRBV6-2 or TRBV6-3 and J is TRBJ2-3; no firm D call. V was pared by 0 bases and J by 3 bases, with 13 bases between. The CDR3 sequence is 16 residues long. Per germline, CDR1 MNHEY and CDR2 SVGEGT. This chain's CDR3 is CASSYSFLPGTDTQYF. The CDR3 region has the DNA TGTGCCAGCAGTTACTCGTTCCTCCCCGGGACAGATACGCAGTATTTT.

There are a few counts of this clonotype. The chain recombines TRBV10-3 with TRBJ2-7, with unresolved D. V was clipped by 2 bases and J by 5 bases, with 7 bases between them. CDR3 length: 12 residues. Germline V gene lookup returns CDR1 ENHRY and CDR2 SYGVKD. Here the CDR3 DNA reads TGTGCCATCAGTGAGCATTACAACGAGCAGTACTTC. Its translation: CAISEHYNEQYF.

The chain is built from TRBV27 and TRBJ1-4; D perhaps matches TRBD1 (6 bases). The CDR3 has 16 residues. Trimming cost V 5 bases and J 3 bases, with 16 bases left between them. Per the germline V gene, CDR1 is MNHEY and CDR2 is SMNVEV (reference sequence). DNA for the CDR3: TGTGCCAGCAGTCCGAGGACAGTGGGGGCTAATGAAAAACTGTTTTTT. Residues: CASSPRTVGANEKLFF.

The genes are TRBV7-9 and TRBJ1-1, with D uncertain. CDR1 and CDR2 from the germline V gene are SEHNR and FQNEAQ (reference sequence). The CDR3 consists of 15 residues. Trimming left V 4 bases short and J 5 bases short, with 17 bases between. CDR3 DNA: TGTGCCAGCAGCTCCCACCAACGGGGAGGGACTGAAGCTTTCTTT. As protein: CASSSHQRGGTEAFF.

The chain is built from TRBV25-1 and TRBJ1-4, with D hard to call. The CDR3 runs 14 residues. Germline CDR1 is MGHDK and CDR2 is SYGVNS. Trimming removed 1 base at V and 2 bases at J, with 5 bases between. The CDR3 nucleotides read TGTGCCAGCAGTGAATTTGGGACTAATGAAAAACTGTTTTTT. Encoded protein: CASSEFGTNEKLFF.

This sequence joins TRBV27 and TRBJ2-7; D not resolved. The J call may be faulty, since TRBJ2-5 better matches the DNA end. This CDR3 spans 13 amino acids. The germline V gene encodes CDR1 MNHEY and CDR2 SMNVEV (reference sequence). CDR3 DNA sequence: TGTGCCAGCAGTTTTAACAGCGCCATGACCCAGTACTTC. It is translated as CASSFNSAMTQYF.

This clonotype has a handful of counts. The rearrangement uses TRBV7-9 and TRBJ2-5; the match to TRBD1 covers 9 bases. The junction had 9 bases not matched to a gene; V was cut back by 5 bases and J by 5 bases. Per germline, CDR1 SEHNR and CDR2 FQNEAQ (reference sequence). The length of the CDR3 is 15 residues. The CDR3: CASSQDRGVGETQYF. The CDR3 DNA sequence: TGTGCCAGCAGCCAAGACAGGGGGGTAGGGGAGACCCAGTACTTC. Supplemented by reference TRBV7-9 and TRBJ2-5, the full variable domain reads DTGVSQNPRHKITKRGQNVTFRCDPISEHNRLYWYRQTLGQGPEFLTYFQNEAQLEKSRLLSDRFSAERPKGSFSTLEIQRTEQGDSAMYLCASSQDRGVGETQYFGPGTRLLVL.

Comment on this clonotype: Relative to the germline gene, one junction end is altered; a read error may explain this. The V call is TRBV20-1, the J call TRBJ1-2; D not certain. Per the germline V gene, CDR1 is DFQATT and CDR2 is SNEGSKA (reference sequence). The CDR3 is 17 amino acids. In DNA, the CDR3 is TGCAGTGCTAGAGATCAAGGACGTAGAGACTCTAACTATGGATACACCTTC. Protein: CSARDQGRRDSNYGYTF.

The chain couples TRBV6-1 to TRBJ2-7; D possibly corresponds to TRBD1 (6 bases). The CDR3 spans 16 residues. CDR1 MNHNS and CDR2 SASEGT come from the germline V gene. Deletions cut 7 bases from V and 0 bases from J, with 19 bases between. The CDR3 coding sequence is TGTGCCAGCAAATTATCCGGACAGCCCAGCTCCTACGAGCAGTACTTC. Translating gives CASKLSGQPSSYEQYF.

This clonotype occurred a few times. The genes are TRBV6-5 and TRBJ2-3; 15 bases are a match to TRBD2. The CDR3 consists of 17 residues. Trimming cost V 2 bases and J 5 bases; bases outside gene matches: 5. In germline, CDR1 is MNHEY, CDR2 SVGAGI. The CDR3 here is CASSYGGTSGGRDTQYF. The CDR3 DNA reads TGTGCCAGCAGTTACGGCGGGACTAGCGGGGGGCGAGATACGCAGTATTTT.

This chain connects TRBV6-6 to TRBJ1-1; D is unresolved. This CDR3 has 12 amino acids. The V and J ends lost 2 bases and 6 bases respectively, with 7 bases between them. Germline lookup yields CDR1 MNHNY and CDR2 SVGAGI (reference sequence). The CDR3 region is CASSYIPAEAFF. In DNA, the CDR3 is TGTGCCAGCAGTTACATCCCGGCTGAAGCTTTCTTT.

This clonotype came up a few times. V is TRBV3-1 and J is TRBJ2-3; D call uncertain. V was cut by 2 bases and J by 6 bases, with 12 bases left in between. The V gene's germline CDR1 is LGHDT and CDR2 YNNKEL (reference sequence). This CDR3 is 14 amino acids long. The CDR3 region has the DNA TGTGCCAGCAGCCAAATAAACCAGGCCGATACGCAGTATTTT. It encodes CASSQINQADTQYF.

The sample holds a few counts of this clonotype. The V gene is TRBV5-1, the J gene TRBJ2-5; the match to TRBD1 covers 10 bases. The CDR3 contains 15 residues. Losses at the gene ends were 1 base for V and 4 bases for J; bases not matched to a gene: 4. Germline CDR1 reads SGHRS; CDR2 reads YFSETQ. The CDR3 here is CASSLPGQGIETQYF. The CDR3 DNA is TGCGCCAGCAGCTTGCCGGGACAGGGGATAGAGACCCAGTACTTC.

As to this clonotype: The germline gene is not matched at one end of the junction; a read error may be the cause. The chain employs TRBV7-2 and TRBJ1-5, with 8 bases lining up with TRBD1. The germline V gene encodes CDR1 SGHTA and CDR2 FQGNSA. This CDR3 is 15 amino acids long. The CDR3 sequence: CASSPGQGINQHQHF. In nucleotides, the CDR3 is TGTGCCAGCAGCCCTGGACAGGGCATCAATCAGCACCAGCATTTT.

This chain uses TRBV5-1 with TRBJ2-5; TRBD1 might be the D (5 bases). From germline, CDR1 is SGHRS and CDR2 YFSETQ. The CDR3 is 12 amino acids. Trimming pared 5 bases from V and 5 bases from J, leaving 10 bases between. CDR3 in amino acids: CASRLGAETQYF. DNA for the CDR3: TGCGCCAGCAGGCTAGGGGCTGAGACCCAGTACTTC.

Here the CDR3 reads CASGRLAANPFQETQYF. Written as DNA, the CDR3 is TGTGCCAGCGGCCGACTAGCGGCCAACCCATTCCAAGAGACCCAGTACTTC. The V gene is TRBV6-2 or TRBV6-3, the J gene TRBJ2-5; 9 nucleotides match TRBD2. Germline V gene data show CDR1 as MNHEY and CDR2 as SVGEGT. V shed 8 bases and J 1 base; nucleotides not matched to a gene: 14. The CDR3 is made up of 17 amino acids.

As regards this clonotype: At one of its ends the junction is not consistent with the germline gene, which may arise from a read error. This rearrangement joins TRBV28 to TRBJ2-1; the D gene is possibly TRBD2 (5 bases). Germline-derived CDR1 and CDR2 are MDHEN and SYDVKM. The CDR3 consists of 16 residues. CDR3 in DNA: TGTGCTAGCAACGGGAACTTTCGGACGGGCGACAATGAGCAGTTCTTC. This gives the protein CASNGNFRTGDNEQFF.

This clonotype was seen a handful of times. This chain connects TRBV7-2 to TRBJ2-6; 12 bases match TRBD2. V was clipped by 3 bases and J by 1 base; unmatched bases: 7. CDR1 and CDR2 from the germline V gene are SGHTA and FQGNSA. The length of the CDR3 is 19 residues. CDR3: CASSLLAGGSPSGANVLTF. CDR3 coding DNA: TGTGCCAGCAGCTTGCTAGCGGGGGGGTCGCCTTCTGGGGCCAACGTCCTGACTTTC.

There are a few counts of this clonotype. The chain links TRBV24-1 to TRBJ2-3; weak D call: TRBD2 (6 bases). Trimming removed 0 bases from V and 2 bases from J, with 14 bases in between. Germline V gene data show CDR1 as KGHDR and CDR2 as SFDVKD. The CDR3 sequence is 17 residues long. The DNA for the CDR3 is TGTGCCACCAGTGATTTGATCGGCGGGGAAGACACAGATACGCAGTATTTT. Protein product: CATSDLIGGEDTDTQYF.

CDR3 bases: TGTGCCAGCAGTGTGGCTTTGGGAGGGCAGTTCTTC. It is translated as CASSVALGGQFF. The chain couples TRBV2 to TRBJ2-1, with D perhaps matching TRBD2 (6 bases). V was shortened by 4 bases and J by 12 bases, with 13 bases between the two germline ends. This CDR3 contains 12 residues. The germline CDR1 and CDR2 sequences are SNHLY and FYNNEI.

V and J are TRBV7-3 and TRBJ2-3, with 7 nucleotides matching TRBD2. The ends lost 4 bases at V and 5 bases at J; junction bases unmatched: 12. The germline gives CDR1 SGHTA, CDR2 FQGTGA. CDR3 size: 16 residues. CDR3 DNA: TGTGCCAGCAGCTGGGGCGGTACGGGGGGTGGAGATACGCAGTATTTT. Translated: CASSWGGTGGGDTQYF.

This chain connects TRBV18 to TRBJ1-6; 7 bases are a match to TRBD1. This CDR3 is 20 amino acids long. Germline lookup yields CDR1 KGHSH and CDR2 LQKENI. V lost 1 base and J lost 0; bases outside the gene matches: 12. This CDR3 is CASSPRWGQTSSSYNSPLHF. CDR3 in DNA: TGTGCCAGCTCACCACGCTGGGGACAGACTTCTAGCTCCTATAATTCACCCCTCCACTTT.